Presented here are 18 T cell receptor beta chains from one specimen sequenced in a study of blood T cell repertoires in COVID-19. Profiling relied on immunoSEQ multiplex PCR, and the TCRdb table lists in-frame clones only, not all of them. The sample carries roughly 260,000 clones, about 88% recorded once. The sequenced sample was peripheral blood. Every receptor here comes from a man in his 60s who had recovered from COVID-19.

This clone was recorded once. The J gene is TRBJ1-5, the V gene TRBV7-9, with D possibly being TRBD1 (6 bases). Trimming pared 2 bases from V and 4 bases from J, leaving 9 bases between. The CDR3 loop spans 14 amino acids. Germline V gene lookup returns CDR1 SEHNR and CDR2 FQNEAQ (reference sequence). CDR3 bases: TGTGCCAGCAGCTTAAGGGACAAGAATCAGCCCCAGCATTTT. Amino acids: CASSLRDKNQPQHF.

The rearrangement links TRBV7-2 to TRBJ1-6; 11 bases are shared with TRBD1. Per germline, CDR1 SGHTA and CDR2 FQGNSA. CDR3 length equals 16 residues. V was pared by 2 bases and J by 9 bases, with 6 bases of the junction left unmatched. The chain's CDR3 is CASSLFWGQGGSPLHF. In DNA form, the CDR3 reads TGTGCCAGCAGCTTATTTTGGGGACAGGGGGGTTCACCCCTCCACTTT.

The V call is TRBV18, the J call TRBJ2-5, with 9 nucleotides matching TRBD1. Germline V gene lookup returns CDR1 KGHSH and CDR2 LQKENI. V dropped 4 bases and J dropped 5; count of bases not matched to a gene: 2. The CDR3 totals 13 residues. CDR3: CASSQGQGETQYF. CDR3 nucleotide sequence: TGTGCCAGCTCACAGGGACAGGGTGAGACCCAGTACTTC.

V gene TRBV30 combines with J gene TRBJ1-1; 7 bases are shared with TRBD1. The junction had 5 bases not matched to a gene; V was cut back by 2 bases and J by 5 bases. Germline V lookup: CDR1 GTSNPN, CDR2 SVGIG (reference sequence). The CDR3 extends over 13 amino acids. The CDR3 sequence is CAWSKGGYTEAFF. CDR3 in DNA: TGTGCCTGGAGTAAAGGGGGCTATACTGAAGCTTTCTTT.

J is TRBJ2-3 and V is TRBV5-4; D is unclear. The CDR3 has 17 residues. V was pared by 4 bases and J by 1 base, with 19 bases between. Germline V gene sequence: CDR1 SGHNT, CDR2 YYREEE (reference sequence). For the CDR3, the DNA is TGTGCCAGCAGCCCCGTCCCCGCGTTTGGGCGCACAGATACGCAGTATTTT. It translates to CASSPVPAFGRTDTQYF.

The chain employs TRBV1 and TRBJ2-3; the table gives TRBD2 as D, unverified against the DNA. TRBV1 is a pseudogene locus. This CDR3 has 19 residues. CDR3 amino acids: CTSSQAGQKGTSGTDTQYF. The CDR3 DNA sequence: TGCACCAGCAGCCAGGCTGGACAGAAGGGGACTAGCGGCACAGATACGCAGTATTTT.

This chain links TRBV19 with TRBJ2-5, with D tentatively TRBD1 (6 bases). CDR3 length: 14 amino acids. Germline V gene sequence: CDR1 LNHDA, CDR2 SQIVND (reference sequence). Trimming took off 2 bases at V and 4 bases at J, with 11 bases between the two ends. CDR3 loop: CASSIQGLGETQYF. CDR3 in DNA: TGTGCCAGTAGTATACAGGGGTTAGGAGAGACCCAGTACTTC.

The rearrangement uses TRBV10-3 and TRBJ1-4; a possible D gene is TRBD1 (6 bases). Germline V gives CDR1 ENHRY, CDR2 SYGVKD. This CDR3 contains 13 residues. Trimming left V 10 bases short and J 5 bases short, with 14 bases between. The CDR3 DNA reads TGTGCCACACTTGACAGGATCAATGAAAAACTGTTTTTT. It specifies CATLDRINEKLFF.

This clone showed up just a few times. This chain links TRBV7-3 with TRBJ2-3, with 15 bases matching TRBD2. Losses at the gene ends were 4 bases for V and 6 bases for J; bases not matched to a gene: 5. Germline V lookup: CDR1 SGHTA, CDR2 FQGTGA. This CDR3 has 16 residues. The DNA of the CDR3 is TGTGCCAGCAGCTACGGGACTAGCGGGGGGTTGGATACGCAGTATTTT. It codes for CASSYGTSGGLDTQYF.

This clone was counted only a few times. CDR3 DNA sequence: TGCGCCAGCGCACTAGCGGGGGGGCCTTCCTACGAGCAGTACTTC. Translating gives CASALAGGPSYEQYF. This sequence joins TRBV5-1 and TRBJ2-7; TRBD2 aligns across 13 bases. Trimming at V came to 7 bases and at J to 1 base, leaving 5 bases not matched to a gene. Germline CDR1 SGHRS, CDR2 YFSETQ. The CDR3 is 15 residues long.

J is TRBJ2-5 and V is TRBV6-2 or TRBV6-3, with 14 bases lining up with TRBD2. Germline trimming cut 3 bases from V and 1 base from J; bases unmatched to any gene: 4. Germline V CDR1 and CDR2: MNHEY, SVGEGT. The CDR3 loop spans 17 amino acids. The CDR3 here is CASSYGTSGGTQETQYF. As DNA, the CDR3 is TGTGCCAGCAGTTATGGGACTAGCGGGGGCACCCAAGAGACCCAGTACTTC.

The chain links TRBV9 to TRBJ2-7, with D possibly TRBD2 on 5 matching bases. The CDR3 has 11 residues. V was pared by 5 bases and J by 3 bases, with 6 bases between. Germline V lookup: CDR1 SGDLS, CDR2 YYNGEE. CDR3 protein: CASSRGYEQYF. CDR3 coding DNA: TGTGCCAGCAGTCGGGGCTACGAGCAGTACTTC. Based on the CDR3 plus reference TRBV9 and TRBJ2-7, the full variable domain is DSGVTQTPKHLITATGQRVTLRCSPRSGDLSVYWYQQSLDQGLQFLIQYYNGEERAKGNILERFSAQQFPDLHSELNLSSLELGDSALYFCASSRGYEQYFGPGTRLTVT.

V and J are TRBV24-1 and TRBJ2-2; 7 bases are a match to TRBD1. The CDR3 consists of 15 residues. Looked up from germline, CDR1 is KGHDR and CDR2 is SFDVKD. J was trimmed by 7 bases and V by 3 bases; bases with no gene match: 7. The CDR3 coding sequence is TGTGCCACCAGTGATACGACAGGGACGGACGGGGAGCTGTTTTTT. Protein: CATSDTTGTDGELFF.

This sequence joins TRBV7-3 and TRBJ2-1; D ambiguous. The CDR3 is 13 residues long. Germline-derived CDR1 and CDR2 are SGHTA and FQGTGA. Deletions cut 5 bases from V and 6 bases from J, with 11 bases between. CDR3 in amino acids: CASSLAPSNEQFF. CDR3 in DNA: TGTGCCAGCAGCCTGGCCCCTTCCAATGAGCAGTTCTTC.

The chain is built from TRBV7-2 and TRBJ2-7; tentatively, D is TRBD2 (6 bases). The V gene's germline CDR1 is SGHTA and CDR2 FQGNSA. The germline V and J ends were trimmed by 5 bases and 0 bases, with 17 bases remaining between them. This CDR3 spans 16 amino acids. Here the CDR3 DNA reads TGTGCCAGCAGCCCTGGGACTTTCCGGACCTCCTACGAGCAGTACTTC. Its translation is CASSPGTFRTSYEQYF.

This clone was picked up a small number of times. The gene calls are TRBV12-5 and TRBJ1-5; TRBD1 might be the D (5 bases). This CDR3 contains 16 residues. The V gene lost 0 bases and the J gene lost 4 bases, with 13 bases spanning the gap. The V gene's germline CDR1 is LGHNT and CDR2 FRNRAP. For the CDR3, the DNA is TGTGCTAGTGGTTTGGTAACTACGACAGTTAATCAGCCCCAGCATTTT. Translation: CASGLVTTTVNQPQHF.

The J gene is TRBJ1-6, the V gene TRBV6-4; 8 nucleotides match TRBD1. This CDR3 region has 14 residues. The trim removed 3 bases at V and 10 bases at J, leaving 5 bases unmatched. CDR1 is MRHNA and CDR2 is SNTAGT in the germline V gene. DNA for the CDR3: TGTGCCAGCAGTGAGACCCCAGGGGGCTCACCCCTCCACTTT. As protein: CASSETPGGSPLHF.

The rearrangement links TRBV29-1 to TRBJ2-2, with D unclear. Germline CDR1 reads SQVTM; CDR2 reads ANQGSEA. The CDR3 is 13 residues long. V was trimmed by 3 bases and J by 3 bases, leaving 8 bases between them. CDR3 amino acids: CSVDPGYTGELFF. Here the CDR3 DNA reads TGCAGCGTTGACCCTGGCTACACCGGGGAGCTGTTTTTT.